The 4 T cell receptor beta chains in this list originate from one sample, sequenced in a study of blood T cell repertoires in COVID-19. Repertoires were generated with immunoSEQ multiplex PCR, while TCRdb's copy carries only in-frame clones and drops some. Counted here are about 670,000 clones, 85% to 90% occurring once; the ten biggest clones make up approximately 0.3%. The sample taken for sequencing was peripheral blood. The receptors come from a woman between 18 and 29 years old with acute or convalescent COVID-19.

The chain has TRBV19 and TRBJ2-7; 9 bases align to TRBD2. J gave up 6 bases and V 6 bases, and 3 bases lay outside the gene matches. The CDR3 consists of 12 residues. Germline V gene lookup returns CDR1 LNHDA and CDR2 SQIVND (reference sequence). The CDR3 is CASSVRGGEQYF. The DNA for the CDR3 is TGTGCCAGTAGCGTGCGGGGGGGCGAGCAGTACTTC. Full variable domain (rest looked up from reference TRBV19 and TRBJ2-7): DGGITQSPKYLFRKEGQNVTLSCEQNLNHDAMYWYRQDPGQGLRLIYYSQIVNDFQKGDIAEGYSVSREKKESFPLTVTSAQKNPTAFYLCASSVRGGEQYFGPGTRLTVT.

This rearrangement joins TRBV7-2 to TRBJ2-1, with a tentative D call TRBD2 (5 bases). Germline lookup yields CDR1 SGHTA and CDR2 FQGNSA. The germline V and J ends were trimmed by 5 bases and 4 bases, with 15 bases remaining between them. The length of the CDR3 is 15 residues. CDR3 in amino acids: CASSHYAPGYNEQFF. The CDR3 coding sequence is TGTGCCAGCAGCCACTACGCTCCGGGGTACAATGAGCAGTTCTTC.

V and J are TRBV7-2 and TRBJ1-3; D call uncertain. V dropped 5 bases and J dropped 2 bases, with 13 bases sitting between them. CDR3 length equals 15 residues. Germline assignment: CDR1 SGHTA and CDR2 FQGNSA. CDR3 coding DNA: TGTGCCAGCAGCGCGTCTGGCAGGCCTGGAAACACCATATATTTT. Encoded protein: CASSASGRPGNTIYF.

The chain uses TRBV11-2 and TRBJ1-3; the match to TRBD1 covers 9 bases. Germline values: CDR1 SGHAT, CDR2 FQNNGV. J lost 3 bases, V lost 7 bases, and 7 bases had no gene match. The CDR3 contains 15 residues. As DNA, the CDR3 is TGTGCCAGCACCGGACAGGGGTTCCATGGAAACACCATATATTTT. Amino acid sequence: CASTGQGFHGNTIYF.